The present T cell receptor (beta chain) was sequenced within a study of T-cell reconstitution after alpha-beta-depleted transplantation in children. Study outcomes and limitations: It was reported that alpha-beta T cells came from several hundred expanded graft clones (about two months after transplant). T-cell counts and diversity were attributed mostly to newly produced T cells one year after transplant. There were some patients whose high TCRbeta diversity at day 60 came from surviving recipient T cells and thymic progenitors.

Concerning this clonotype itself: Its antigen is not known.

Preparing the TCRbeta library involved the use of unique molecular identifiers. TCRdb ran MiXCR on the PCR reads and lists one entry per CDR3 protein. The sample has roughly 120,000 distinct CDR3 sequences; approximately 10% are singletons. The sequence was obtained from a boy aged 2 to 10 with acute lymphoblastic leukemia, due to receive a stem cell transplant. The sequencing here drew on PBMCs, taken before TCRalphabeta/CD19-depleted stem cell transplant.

CDR3 DNA sequence: TGCGCCAGCAGGGGGCGGGAGAGCTCCTACAATGAGCAGTTCTTC. It is translated as CASRGRESSYNEQFF. This rearrangement joins TRBV5-1 to TRBJ2-1, with 7 nucleotides matching TRBD2. The CDR3 covers 15 residues. The germline V gene encodes CDR1 SGHRS and CDR2 YFSETQ. Germline trimming cut 5 bases from V and 0 bases from J; bases unmatched to any gene: 5.